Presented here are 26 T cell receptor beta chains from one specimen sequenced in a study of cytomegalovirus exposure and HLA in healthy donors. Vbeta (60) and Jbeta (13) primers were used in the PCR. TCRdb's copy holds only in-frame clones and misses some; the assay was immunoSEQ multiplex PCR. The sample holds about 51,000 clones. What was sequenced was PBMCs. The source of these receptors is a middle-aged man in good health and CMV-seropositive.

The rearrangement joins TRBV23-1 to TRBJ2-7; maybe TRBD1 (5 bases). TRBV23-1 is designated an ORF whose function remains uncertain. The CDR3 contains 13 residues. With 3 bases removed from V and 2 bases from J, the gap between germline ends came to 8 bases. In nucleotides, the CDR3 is TGCGCCAGCAGTCAGACAGTCCCCTACGAGCAGTACTTC. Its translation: CASSQTVPYEQYF.

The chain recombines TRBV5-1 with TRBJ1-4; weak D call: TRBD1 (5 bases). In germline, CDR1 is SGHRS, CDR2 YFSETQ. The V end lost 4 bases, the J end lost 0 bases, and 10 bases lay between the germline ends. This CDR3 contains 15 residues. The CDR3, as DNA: TGCGCCAGCAGCGAGACAGTGGCAACTAATGAAAAACTGTTTTTT. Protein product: CASSETVATNEKLFF.

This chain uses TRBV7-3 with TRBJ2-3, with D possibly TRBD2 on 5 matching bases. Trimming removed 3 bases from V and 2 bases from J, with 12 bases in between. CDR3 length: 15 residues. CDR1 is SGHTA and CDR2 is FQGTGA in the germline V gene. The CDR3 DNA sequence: TGTGCCAGCAGCTTTCTTGGACTCTACACAGATACGCAGTATTTT. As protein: CASSFLGLYTDTQYF.

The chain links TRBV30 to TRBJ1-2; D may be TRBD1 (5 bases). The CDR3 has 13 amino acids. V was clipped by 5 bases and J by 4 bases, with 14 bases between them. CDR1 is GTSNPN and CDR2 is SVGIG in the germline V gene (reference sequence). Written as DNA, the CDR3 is TGTGCCTGGTATGCCGGACAATTCTATGGCTACACCTTC. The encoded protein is CAWYAGQFYGYTF.

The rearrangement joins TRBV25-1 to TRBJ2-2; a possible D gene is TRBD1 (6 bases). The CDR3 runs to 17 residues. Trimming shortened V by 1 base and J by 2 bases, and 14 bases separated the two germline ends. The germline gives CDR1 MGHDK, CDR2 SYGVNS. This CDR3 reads CASSESRDTLNTGELFF. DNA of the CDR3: TGTGCCAGCAGTGAATCCAGGGACACCCTTAACACCGGGGAGCTGTTTTTT.

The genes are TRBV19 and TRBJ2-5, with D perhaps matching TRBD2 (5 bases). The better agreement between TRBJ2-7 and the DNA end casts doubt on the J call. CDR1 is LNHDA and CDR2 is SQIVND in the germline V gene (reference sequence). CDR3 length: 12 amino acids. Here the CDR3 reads CASSPGNYEQYF. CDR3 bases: TGTGCCAGTAGTCCGGGGAATTACGAGCAGTACTTC.

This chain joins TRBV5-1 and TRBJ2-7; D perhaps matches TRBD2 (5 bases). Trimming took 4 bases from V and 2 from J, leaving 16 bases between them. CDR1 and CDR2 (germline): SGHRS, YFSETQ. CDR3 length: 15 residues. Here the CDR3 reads CASSATGVSTYEQYF. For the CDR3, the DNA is TGCGCCAGCAGCGCCACCGGGGTCAGCACCTACGAGCAGTACTTC.

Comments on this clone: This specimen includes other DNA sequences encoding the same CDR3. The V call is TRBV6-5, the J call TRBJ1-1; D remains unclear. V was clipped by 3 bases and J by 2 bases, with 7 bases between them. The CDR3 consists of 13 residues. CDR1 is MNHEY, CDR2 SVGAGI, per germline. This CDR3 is CASSYRVNTEAFF. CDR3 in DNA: TGTGCCAGCAGTTATAGAGTAAACACTGAAGCTTTCTTT.

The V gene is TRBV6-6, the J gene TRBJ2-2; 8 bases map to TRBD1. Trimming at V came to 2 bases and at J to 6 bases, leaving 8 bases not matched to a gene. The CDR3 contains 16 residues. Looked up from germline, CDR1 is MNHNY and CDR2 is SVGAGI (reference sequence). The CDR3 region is CASSYPGQGTAGELFF. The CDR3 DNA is TGTGCCAGCAGTTACCCCGGACAGGGAACGGCCGGGGAGCTGTTTTTT.

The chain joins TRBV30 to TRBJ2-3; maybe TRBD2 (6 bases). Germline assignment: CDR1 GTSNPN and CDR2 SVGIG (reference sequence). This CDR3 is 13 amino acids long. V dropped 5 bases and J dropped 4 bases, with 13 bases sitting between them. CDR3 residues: CAWLMGGADTQYF. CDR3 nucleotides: TGTGCCTGGCTGATGGGGGGAGCAGATACGCAGTATTTT.

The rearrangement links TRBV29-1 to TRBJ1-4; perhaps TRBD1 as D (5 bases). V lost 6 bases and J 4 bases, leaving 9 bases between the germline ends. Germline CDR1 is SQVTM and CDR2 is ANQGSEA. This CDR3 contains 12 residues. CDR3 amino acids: CSVKGDNEKLFF. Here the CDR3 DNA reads TGCAGCGTAAAAGGGGATAATGAAAAACTGTTTTTT.

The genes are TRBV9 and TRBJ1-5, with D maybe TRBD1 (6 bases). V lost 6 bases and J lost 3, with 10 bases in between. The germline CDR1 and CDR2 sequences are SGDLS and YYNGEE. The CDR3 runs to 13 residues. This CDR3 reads CASNQGSNQPQHF. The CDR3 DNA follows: TGTGCCAGCAACCAGGGGTCCAATCAGCCCCAGCATTTT.

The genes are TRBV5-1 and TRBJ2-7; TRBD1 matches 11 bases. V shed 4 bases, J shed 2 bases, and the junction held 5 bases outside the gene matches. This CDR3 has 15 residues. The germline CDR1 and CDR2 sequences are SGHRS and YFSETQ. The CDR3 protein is CASSAGTGGPYEQYF. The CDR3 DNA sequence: TGCGCCAGCAGCGCCGGGACAGGGGGACCCTACGAGCAGTACTTC.

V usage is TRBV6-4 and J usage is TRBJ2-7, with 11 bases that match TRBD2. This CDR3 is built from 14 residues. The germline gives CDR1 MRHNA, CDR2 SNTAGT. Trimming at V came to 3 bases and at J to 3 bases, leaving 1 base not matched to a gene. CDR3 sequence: CASSEGTSGYEQYF. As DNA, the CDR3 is TGTGCCAGCAGTGAAGGGACTAGCGGCTACGAGCAGTACTTC.

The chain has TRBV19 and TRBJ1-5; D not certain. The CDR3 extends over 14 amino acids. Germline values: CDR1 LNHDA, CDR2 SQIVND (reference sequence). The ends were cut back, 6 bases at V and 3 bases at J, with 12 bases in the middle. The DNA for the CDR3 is TGTGCCAGTAGCCGGGAAGGATTCAATCAGCCCCAGCATTTT. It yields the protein CASSREGFNQPQHF.

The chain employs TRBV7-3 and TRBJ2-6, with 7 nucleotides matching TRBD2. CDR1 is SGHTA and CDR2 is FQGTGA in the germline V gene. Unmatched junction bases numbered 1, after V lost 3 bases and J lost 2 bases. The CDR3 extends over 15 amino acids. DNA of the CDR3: TGTGCCAGCAGCTTCGGGGGGACTGGGGCCAACGTCCTGACTTTC. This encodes CASSFGGTGANVLTF. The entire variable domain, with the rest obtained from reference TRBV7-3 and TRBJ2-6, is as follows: GAGVSQTPSNKVTEKGKYVELRCDPISGHTALYWYRQSLGQGPEFLIYFQGTGAADDSGLPNDRFFAVRPEGSVSTLKIQRTERGDSAVYLCASSFGGTGANVLTFGAGSRLTVL.

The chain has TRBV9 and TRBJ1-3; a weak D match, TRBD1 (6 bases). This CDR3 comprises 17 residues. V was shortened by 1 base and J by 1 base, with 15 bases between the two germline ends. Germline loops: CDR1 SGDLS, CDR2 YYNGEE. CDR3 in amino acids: CASSVQGTQVSGNTIYF. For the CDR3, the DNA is TGTGCCAGCAGCGTACAGGGGACCCAAGTTTCTGGAAACACCATATATTTT.

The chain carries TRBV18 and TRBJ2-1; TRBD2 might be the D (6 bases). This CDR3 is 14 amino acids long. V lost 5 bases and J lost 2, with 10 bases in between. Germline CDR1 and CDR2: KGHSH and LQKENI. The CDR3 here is CASSGGNAYNEQFF. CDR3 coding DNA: TGTGCCAGCTCAGGGGGGAATGCCTACAATGAGCAGTTCTTC.

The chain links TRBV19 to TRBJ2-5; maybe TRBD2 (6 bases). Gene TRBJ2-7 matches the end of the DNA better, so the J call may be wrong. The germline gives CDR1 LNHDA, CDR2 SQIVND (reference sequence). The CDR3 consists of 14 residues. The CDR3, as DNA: TGTGCCAGTAGTATAACGGCGGGAAGTACCGAGCAGTACTTC. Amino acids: CASSITAGSTEQYF.

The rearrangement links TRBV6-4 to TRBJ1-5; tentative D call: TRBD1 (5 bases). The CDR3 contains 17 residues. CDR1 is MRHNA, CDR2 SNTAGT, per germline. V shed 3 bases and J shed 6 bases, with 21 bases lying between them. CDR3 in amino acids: CASSEGKPYRPCQPQHF. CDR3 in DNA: TGTGCCAGCAGTGAAGGTAAGCCCTACAGGCCCTGTCAGCCCCAGCATTTT.

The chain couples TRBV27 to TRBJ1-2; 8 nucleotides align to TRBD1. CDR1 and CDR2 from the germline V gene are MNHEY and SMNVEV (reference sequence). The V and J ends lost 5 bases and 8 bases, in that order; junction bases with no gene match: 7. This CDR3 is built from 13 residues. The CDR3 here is CASSLQGGGGYTF. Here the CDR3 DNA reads TGTGCCAGCAGTCTACAGGGGGGTGGCGGCTACACCTTC.

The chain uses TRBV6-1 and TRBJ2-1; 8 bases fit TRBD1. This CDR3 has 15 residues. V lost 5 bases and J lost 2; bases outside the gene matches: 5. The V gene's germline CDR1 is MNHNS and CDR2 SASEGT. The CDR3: CASSPDRVAYNEQFF. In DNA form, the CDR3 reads TGTGCCAGCAGTCCGGACAGGGTGGCCTACAATGAGCAGTTCTTC.

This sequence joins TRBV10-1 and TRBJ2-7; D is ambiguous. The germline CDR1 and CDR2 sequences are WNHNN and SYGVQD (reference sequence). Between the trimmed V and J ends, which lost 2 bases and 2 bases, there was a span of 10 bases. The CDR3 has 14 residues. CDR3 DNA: TGCGCCAGCAGTGAGGAGGCCACCGCCTACGAGCAGTACTTC. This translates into CASSEEATAYEQYF.

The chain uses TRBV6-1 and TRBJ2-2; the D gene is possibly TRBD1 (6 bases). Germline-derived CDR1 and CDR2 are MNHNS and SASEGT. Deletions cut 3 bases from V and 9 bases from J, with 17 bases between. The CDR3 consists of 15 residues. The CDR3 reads CASSDRDTLVRELFF. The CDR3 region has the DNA TGTGCCAGCAGTGACCGGGACACCCTTGTTCGGGAGCTGTTTTTT.

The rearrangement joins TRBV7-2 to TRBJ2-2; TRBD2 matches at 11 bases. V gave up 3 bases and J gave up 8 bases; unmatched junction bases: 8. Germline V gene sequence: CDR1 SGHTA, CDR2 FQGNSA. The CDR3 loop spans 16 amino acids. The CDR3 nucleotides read TGTGCCAGCAGCTTCTTAGCGGGGGGGCCGGGAGGGGAGCTGTTTTTT. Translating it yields CASSFLAGGPGGELFF.

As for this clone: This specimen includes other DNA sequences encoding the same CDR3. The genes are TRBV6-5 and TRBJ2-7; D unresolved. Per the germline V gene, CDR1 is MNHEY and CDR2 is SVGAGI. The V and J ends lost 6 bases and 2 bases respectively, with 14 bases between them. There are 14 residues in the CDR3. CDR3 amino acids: CASSNPQIPYEQYF. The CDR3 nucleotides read TGTGCCAGCAGCAACCCACAGATCCCCTACGAGCAGTACTTC.